This T cell receptor (beta chain) stems from a study of molecular identifiers for immune sequencing clone quantification. Study results and limitations: Researchers reportedly could pick up spiked Jurkat TCR RNA from one cell mixed into one million naive cells.

Naive CD8 T cells underwent sorting with the CD8+CD4-CCR7+CD45RA+ definition. This clonotype was counted ten times or more. The antigen is undetermined. Previously described methods and listed TCR primers were employed for the bulk TCR libraries. TCRdb re-derived calls from the PCR reads in MiXCR, one entry per CDR3 protein. The sample lists about 500,000 distinct CDR3 sequences; about a quarter were seen once. The clonotype comes from a human donor in good health. Some libraries in this study had Jurkat cell RNA spiked in. The specimen sequenced was naive CD8+ T cells from blood, with Jurkat cell RNA spiked in. Sample subset: FACS-sorted CD8+CD4-CCR7+CD45RA+ naive T cells.

The CDR3 reads CSASSSGTVNTEAFF. CDR3 DNA sequence: TGCAGTGCTTCCTCTTCCGGGACAGTGAACACTGAAGCTTTCTTT. The chain carries TRBV20-1 and TRBJ1-1; 7 bases line up with TRBD1. The V gene's germline CDR1 is DFQATT and CDR2 SNEGSKA (reference sequence). The J segment lost 0 bases and the V segment lost 5 bases, leaving 9 bases of the junction unmatched. The CDR3 has 15 amino acids.